This TCR beta chain was sequenced during a study of T cell repertoires in cytomegalovirus infection. About the study: It can be stated that public TCR beta signatures indicated CMV infection as well as a matching HLA type.

This clonotype has more than one count but fewer than ten. The antigen remains undetermined. TCRdb reanalysed the reads using MiXCR and keeps one entry per CDR3 protein. The sample includes 650,000 to 900,000 distinct CDR3 sequences, around 29% of them seen just once. Overall study results and limits: Carriage of CMV together with the relevant HLA was identifiable through cumulative public TCR beta family frequency. Dominating the ex vivo response were TCR beta clonotypes that were CMV-specific and HLA-C-restricted.

Germline lookup yields CDR1 ENHRY and CDR2 SYGVKD. Unmatched junction bases numbered 6, after V lost 9 bases and J lost 4 bases. The CDR3 runs to 14 residues. The chain has TRBV10-3 and TRBJ1-4; TRBD1 matches at 9 bases. This specimen was cultured CD8+ T cells from PBMCs, taken from culture after CMV antigen stimulation. This TCR came from a human donor in good health (CMV status not recorded). Some clones in this sample may be carry-over from other donors' samples. This CDR3 is CAIGQGRDNEKLFF. CDR3 nucleotide sequence: TGTGCCATTGGACAGGGGCGAGATAATGAAAAACTGTTTTTT.